This T cell receptor beta chain comes out of a study of graft-versus-host responses after intestinal transplantation. In the study overall: Recipients received multivisceral, liver-intestinal, or isolated intestinal transplants. Anti-thymocyte globulin induction, then tacrolimus and steroids for around 3 years, went to all recipients.

In the case of this clone: Its cognate antigen is unknown.

The CDR3 loop spans 16 amino acids. In germline, CDR1 is SGHTA, CDR2 FQGTGA. The J segment lost 6 bases and the V segment lost 5 bases, leaving 11 bases of the junction unmatched. Clones were sequenced by immunoSEQ multiplex PCR, and TCRdb holds only the in-frame ones, with some missing. The sample shows some 110,000 clones, more than 80% of them seen only once. Regarding the study as a whole: In patients with graft-donor T cell macrochimerism, allograft graft-versus-host to host-versus-graft clonal ratios were high. Early after transplant, HvG declines were associated with peak levels of circulating GvH clones.

Sequencing used unstimulated CD4+ T cells sorted from spleen or lymph node cells, obtained before transplant. The chain employs TRBV7-3 and TRBJ2-3, with 10 bases that match TRBD2. The sequence was collected from a human donor who was the organ donor for an intestinal transplant. The CDR3 sequence is CASSPSLAGGEDTQYF. CDR3 nucleotide sequence: TGTGCCAGCAGCCCTTCCTTAGCGGGAGGTGAGGATACGCAGTATTTT.